This TCR beta chain was observed in a study of cytotoxic CD8 clonotypes in ibrutinib-treated CLL (dated by TCRdb to about 2021). At the level of the whole study: The cohort was composed of under 12 relapsed/refractory and fewer than 16 treatment-naive patients; IGHV unmutated status was identified in 17 patients. Patients were still on ibrutinib when every remission and progressive disease sample was collected. Cryopreserved peripheral blood mononuclear cells were collected before treatment, at response, and at either disease progression or sustained remission. Partial responses were observed in about 24 patients and complete responses in 2; after a median follow-up of 68 months, remission was maintained in roughly 14 patients and progression was observed in some 12. Of the 90 or so participants in the trial, 25 to 30 had longitudinal samples available. On average, each sample had approximately 250,000 productive templates and roughly 95,000 productive rearrangements. Response samples were obtained after a median of about 13 months of treatment, with a range of about 6 to 36 months. General findings and caveats noted by the study authors: Public clonotypes were rare and either contracted or stayed stable during treatment, and the rise in clonality at ibrutinib response reflected the expansion of private clonotypes. At baseline, clonality was higher than in age-matched healthy donors and showed a strong correlation with circulating CD8+ T-cell counts. An increase in clonality was observed at ibrutinib response, with clonality remaining stable during sustained remission and falling back toward baseline at progression. Sustained-remission and progressing patients did not have matched sampling times, and lymph node repertoires were not examined.

CDR1 SGHTA and CDR2 FQGNSA are derived from the germline V gene. A distance of 15 bases separates the germline ends of V and J, which lose 5 bases and 7 bases respectively. The CDR3 sequence holds 13 residues, the cysteine and phenylalanine included. Only CDR3 DNA remains: 39 bases, in frame from the first base. Comment on this clone: There is no known antigen for this receptor. Base-call qualities are not available, and no considerably larger clone is one nucleotide away.

Each clonotype received, on average, about 9.7x coverage in deep resolution sequencing performed on a MiSeq, where the target depth lay between 1 in 1 million and 1 in 200,000 T cells. TCR beta libraries were generated with the immunoSEQ hsTCRB Kit. Turning to the authors' computational methods: The data were analyzed with ImmunoSEQ Analyzer and ImmunoSEQ Data Assistant, and V, D and J gene assignments followed IMGT definitions. Clonality, which ranges from 0 to 1, was calculated by subtracting the normalized Shannon entropy of productive rearrangement frequencies from one. Only overrepresented clonotypes making up at least 0.05% of each patient's repertoire were included in the public clonotype analysis. Approximately 14 age-matched healthy donor repertoires from immuneACCESS were used as controls for clonality. The immuneACCESS repertoire file appears here via TCRdb, limited to in-frame rearrangements. These files lack a portion of the clones; in checked studies, under half of the deficit traces to unresolved V genes, and the cause of the others is not known. D and trimming were read from the DNA, whereas the V and J calls and clone size are those reported in that table. For this sample there are hundreds of thousands of clones; over 60% appear just once. About 6.7% of the sample is held by the ten biggest clonotypes.

For TCR beta library preparation, 1.5 to 2 micrograms of genomic DNA were extracted from the cryopreserved PBMCs. Longitudinal blood samples from CLL patients on ibrutinib monotherapy were analyzed using high-throughput TCR beta sequencing. The patients took part in an open-label, single-center phase 2 trial of ibrutinib monotherapy. The source is a human donor with chronic lymphocytic leukemia. Here the chain combines TRBV7-2 and TRBJ2-7; the D gene remains uncertain. This specimen was PBMCs, taken after 36 months of ibrutinib treatment. For the CDR3, the sequence is CASSLGDVREQYF. The bases are TGTGCCAGCAGCCTTGGGGATGTTCGGGAGCAGTACTTC. Supplemented by the reference TRBV7-2 and TRBJ2-7 proteins around the CDR3, the complete variable domain is GAGVSQSPSNKVTEKGKDVELRCDPISGHTALYWYRQSLGQGLEFLIYFQGNSAPDKSGLPSDRFSAERTGGSVSTLTIQRTQQEDSAVYLCASSLGDVREQYFGPGTRLTVT.